This T cell receptor beta chain was sequenced for a study of regulatory T cells in long-lasting Graves disease. General study results and limits: Preferential use of TRBV28, TRBJ1-2 and TRBJ2-5 was seen in persistent disease. Among persistent patients, a larger number of public clonotypes were shared (roughly 2,700) than among newly diagnosed patients (just over 950).

Assembly of TCR beta libraries relied on iRepertoire HTBI primers together with Arm-PCR of CDR3 regions. TCRdb analysed the multiplex PCR reads with MiXCR anew, one entry per CDR3 protein. The sample has approximately 400,000 distinct CDR3 sequences; 20% to 25% are singletons. Concerning this clonotype itself: Its specificity is unknown.

The CDR3 runs 14 residues. Germline V lookup: CDR1 LNHDA, CDR2 SQIVND (reference sequence). V was shortened by 7 bases and J by 1 base, with 13 bases between the two germline ends. Specified time point: persistent/refractory GD, antithyroid drugs over 5 years with positive TRAb. Generation of the TCR library employed RNA extracted from PBMCs. Investigators report Graves' disease was diagnosed under American Thyroid Association guidelines. This chain joins TRBV19 and TRBJ1-1; D remains unclear. The receptor's source is a female donor with Graves disease. The input for sequencing was peripheral blood mononuclear cells (PBMCs), taken when the disease was refractory, from a patient treated with antithyroid drugs. In DNA, the CDR3 is TGTGCCAGTATCGGCAACCCGCCGAACACTGAAGCTTTCTTT. Protein: CASIGNPPNTEAFF.